Listed here are 24 T cell receptor beta chains from one sample, sequenced in a study of blood T cell repertoires in COVID-19. Sequencing used immunoSEQ multiplex PCR; TCRdb keeps in-frame clones, though not all of them. The sample shows 250,000 to 350,000 clones, roughly 90% of them seen only once. The material sequenced was peripheral blood. The origin of the receptors is a woman aged 40-49 years who had recovered from COVID-19.

The V and J genes are TRBV27 and TRBJ1-5; maybe TRBD1 (5 bases). V was cut by 2 bases and J by 6 bases, with 14 bases left in between. Germline V CDR1 and CDR2: MNHEY, SMNVEV (reference sequence). This CDR3 comprises 15 residues. CDR3 residues: CASSLGGKSGQPQHF. Written as DNA, the CDR3 is TGTGCCAGCAGTTTAGGGGGGAAGAGCGGTCAGCCCCAGCATTTT.

This clone was detected once. The V and J genes are TRBV19 and TRBJ1-4, with 10 bases fitting TRBD1. After removal of 6 bases from V and 2 bases from J, the junction contained 6 bases not matched to a gene. Germline V CDR1 and CDR2: LNHDA, SQIVND (reference sequence). This CDR3 has 16 amino acids. The CDR3 reads CASRIRQGATNEKLFF. The CDR3, as DNA: TGTGCCAGTAGGATCAGACAGGGGGCTACTAATGAAAAACTGTTTTTT.

The CDR3 coding sequence is TGTGCCAGCAGCGGGGGACAGCTCTTCAACACTGAAGCTTTCTTT. This translates into CASSGGQLFNTEAFF. This chain links TRBV5-8 with TRBJ1-1, with 7 bases aligning to TRBD1. Germline CDR1 reads SGHTS; CDR2 reads YDEGEE. Losses at the gene ends were 4 bases for V and 2 bases for J; bases not matched to a gene: 8. The CDR3 runs 15 residues.

This clone occurred once. The chain uses TRBV28 and TRBJ1-1; D remains ambiguous. Trimming took off 0 bases at V and 4 bases at J, with 12 bases between the two ends. Germline lookup yields CDR1 MDHEN and CDR2 SYDVKM. This CDR3 spans 15 amino acids. DNA of the CDR3: TGTGCCAGCAGTTTATGGGGTGGTGCAGGCACTGAAGCTTTCTTT. This sequence encodes CASSLWGGAGTEAFF.

The chain has TRBV30 and TRBJ2-6; the D gene is possibly TRBD2 (6 bases). Germline CDR1 and CDR2: GTSNPN and SVGIG (reference sequence). Between the trimmed V and J ends, which lost 8 bases and 0 bases, there was a span of 11 bases. CDR3 length: 14 amino acids. The CDR3 region is CALPGDSGANVLTF. CDR3 DNA sequence: TGTGCCCTCCCGGGGGACTCTGGGGCCAACGTCCTGACTTTC.

The chain joins TRBV2 to TRBJ2-2; 8 bases are a match to TRBD2. Germline trimming cut 4 bases from V and 7 bases from J; bases unmatched to any gene: 8. The CDR3 length is 15 residues. In germline, CDR1 is SNHLY, CDR2 FYNNEI. As DNA, the CDR3 is TGTGCCAGCAGTGGAATGACGGGAGGGGACGGGGAGCTGTTTTTT. Protein: CASSGMTGGDGELFF. Using reference TRBV2 and TRBJ2-2 for the parts outside the CDR3, the full variable domain is EPEVTQTPSHQVTQMGQEVILRCVPISNHLYFYWYRQILGQKVEFLVSFYNNEISEKSEIFDDQFSVERPDGSNFTLKIRSTKLEDSAMYFCASSGMTGGDGELFFGEGSRLTVL.

The V gene is TRBV19, the J gene TRBJ1-3, with no clear D. CDR3 length equals 17 residues. V dropped 4 bases and J dropped 0 bases, with 16 bases sitting between them. CDR1 is LNHDA and CDR2 is SQIVND in the germline V gene (reference sequence). The DNA of the CDR3 is TGTGCCAGTAGTACCCTAAGGACGGGAAACTCTGGAAACACCATATATTTT. It codes for CASSTLRTGNSGNTIYF.

The V call is TRBV5-5, the J call TRBJ2-7; 9 positions agree with TRBD1. Germline V gives CDR1 SGHKS, CDR2 YYEKEE (reference sequence). V dropped 3 bases and J dropped 2; count of bases not matched to a gene: 3. This CDR3 spans 14 amino acids. CDR3: CASSSRQGAYEQYF. The CDR3 DNA reads TGTGCCAGCAGCTCTCGACAGGGGGCCTACGAGCAGTACTTC.

This clone has just one count. V and J are TRBV11-2 and TRBJ2-3; 7 bases are a match to TRBD2. The CDR3 has 14 amino acids. CDR1 is SGHAT, CDR2 FQNNGV, per germline. V trimming: 5 bases; J trimming: 2 bases; junction bases outside the gene matches: 4. CDR3 coding DNA: TGTGCCAGCAGCCGCGGACTAGACACAGATACGCAGTATTTT. This codes for CASSRGLDTDTQYF.

The genes are TRBV5-1 and TRBJ2-5; TRBD2 is a possible D gene (5 bases). Trimming removed 4 bases at V and 2 bases at J, with 9 bases between. This CDR3 spans 13 amino acids. Germline lookup yields CDR1 SGHRS and CDR2 YFSETQ. This CDR3 reads CASSGRGQETQYF. Written as DNA, the CDR3 is TGCGCCAGCAGCGGGAGAGGGCAAGAGACCCAGTACTTC.

The J gene is TRBJ2-1, the V gene TRBV3-1 (or the pseudogene TRBV3-2); 10 nucleotides align to TRBD2. The V segment lost 1 base and the J segment 7 bases; nucleotides outside the gene matches: 7. CDR3 length: 16 amino acids. In germline, CDR1 is LGHDT, CDR2 YNNKEL (reference sequence). CDR3 loop: CASSQGTAGGLNEQFF. CDR3 DNA: TGTGCCAGCAGCCAAGGTACAGCGGGAGGGCTGAATGAGCAGTTCTTC.

The chain has TRBV6-5 and TRBJ1-1, with TRBD1 as a possible D gene (5 bases). Germline CDR1 is MNHEY and CDR2 is SVGAGI. This CDR3 region has 15 residues. The V and J ends lost 5 bases and 0 bases respectively, with 13 bases between them. The CDR3 region has the DNA TGTGCCAGCAGTAGTAGACAGTCACTGAACACTGAAGCTTTCTTT. The encoded protein is CASSSRQSLNTEAFF.

The chain is built from TRBV18 and TRBJ1-5; 8 bases line up with TRBD1. The CDR3 sequence is 16 residues long. Germline lookup yields CDR1 KGHSH and CDR2 LQKENI. V lost 5 bases and J lost 1; bases outside the gene matches: 7. The CDR3 sequence is CASSATGGDSNQPQHF. The DNA of the CDR3 is TGTGCCAGCTCAGCTACAGGGGGTGACAGCAATCAGCCCCAGCATTTT.

This chain connects TRBV7-6 to TRBJ2-2; TRBD2 might be the D (5 bases). CDR1 and CDR2 from the germline V gene are SGHVS and FNYEAQ. The V and J ends lost 5 bases and 6 bases respectively, with 10 bases between them. There are 13 residues in the CDR3. The CDR3 nucleotides are TGTGCCAGCAGCGTAACTAGTGCCGGGGAGCTGTTTTTT. Protein: CASSVTSAGELFF.

The rearrangement links TRBV7-3 to TRBJ2-7, with 9 bases aligning to TRBD2. The CDR3 spans 13 residues. Germline V gene data show CDR1 as SGHTA and CDR2 as FQGTGA. Trimming removed 4 bases from V and 6 bases from J; junction bases left unmatched: 4. The CDR3 nucleotides are TGTGCCAGCAGCTCGCAAGCGGGAGGCGAGCAGTACTTC. This encodes CASSSQAGGEQYF.

The CDR3 here is CASTLGGTEAFF. Here the CDR3 DNA reads TGTGCCAGCACACTGGGGGGCACTGAAGCTTTCTTT. V usage is TRBV3-1 (or the pseudogene TRBV3-2) and J usage is TRBJ1-1; possibly TRBD1 for D (5 bases). The CDR3 sequence is 12 residues long. Germline V gene sequence: CDR1 LGHDT, CDR2 YNNKEL (reference sequence). V was shortened by 7 bases and J by 4 bases, with 10 bases between the two germline ends.

The V and J genes are TRBV6-5 and TRBJ2-3, with a tentative D call TRBD1 (6 bases). In germline, CDR1 is MNHEY, CDR2 SVGAGI. Trimming removed 9 bases at V and 4 bases at J, with 14 bases between. The CDR3 is made up of 13 amino acids. CDR3 residues: CASPSEGADTQYF. CDR3 sequence (DNA): TGTGCCAGTCCCTCTGAGGGGGCAGATACGCAGTATTTT.

The chain carries TRBV9 and TRBJ2-2; possible D gene TRBD1, 6 bases. Trimming removed 0 bases from V and 2 bases from J, with 11 bases in between. Germline V CDR1 and CDR2: SGDLS, YYNGEE. The CDR3 runs to 16 residues. The CDR3 sequence is CASSVAVGANTGELFF. The CDR3 DNA reads as TGTGCCAGCAGCGTAGCTGTGGGGGCAAACACCGGGGAGCTGTTTTTT.

This chain joins TRBV3-1 (or the pseudogene TRBV3-2) and TRBJ2-5, with D possibly TRBD2 on 6 matching bases. The V gene lost 4 bases and the J gene lost 1 base, with 13 bases spanning the gap. The V gene's germline CDR1 is LGHDT and CDR2 YNNKEL (reference sequence). The CDR3 spans 15 residues. CDR3 sequence: CASSPTSGPQETQYF. The CDR3 nucleotides read TGTGCCAGCAGCCCAACAAGCGGGCCCCAAGAGACCCAGTACTTC.

The chain employs TRBV28 and TRBJ2-2, with 10 bases that match TRBD2. V was clipped by 4 bases and J by 2 bases; unmatched bases: 1. Germline V lookup: CDR1 MDHEN, CDR2 SYDVKM. The CDR3 contains 15 residues. CDR3 amino acids: CASSSSGSNTGELFF. CDR3 sequence (DNA): TGTGCCAGCAGTTCTAGCGGGAGTAACACCGGGGAGCTGTTTTTT.

The rearrangement links TRBV12-5 to TRBJ2-1, with 12 nucleotides matching TRBD2. Germline lookup yields CDR1 LGHNT and CDR2 FRNRAP. V shed 2 bases and J 6 bases; nucleotides not matched to a gene: 5. The CDR3 loop spans 16 amino acids. The CDR3 protein is CASGLSLAGGPNEQFF. Written as DNA, the CDR3 is TGTGCTAGTGGTTTGTCCCTAGCGGGAGGGCCCAATGAGCAGTTCTTC.

This chain connects TRBV9 to TRBJ2-3; the D gene is possibly TRBD2 (5 bases). The CDR3 runs to 15 residues. CDR1 and CDR2 from the germline V gene are SGDLS and YYNGEE. The V gene lost 5 bases and the J gene lost 1 base, with 14 bases spanning the gap. The CDR3 nucleotides read TGTGCCAGCAGTGCCGGGGTAGGCGGCACAGATACGCAGTATTTT. Amino acids: CASSAGVGGTDTQYF.

The genes are TRBV23-1 and TRBJ1-4; D perhaps matches TRBD1 (5 bases). TRBV23-1 is an ORF, and what it does is uncertain. This CDR3 has 16 amino acids. Trimming left V 0 bases short and J 8 bases short, with 16 bases between. Written as DNA, the CDR3 is TGCGCCAGCAGTCAATCGAACCCAGGGTTGGGGGAAAAACTGTTTTTT. This gives the protein CASSQSNPGLGEKLFF.

The J gene is TRBJ2-5, the V gene TRBV5-1; D perhaps matches TRBD1 (6 bases). Germline CDR1 SGHRS, CDR2 YFSETQ. This CDR3 has 13 residues. The germline V and J ends were trimmed by 6 bases and 3 bases, with 12 bases remaining between them. Here the CDR3 DNA reads TGCGCCAGCACTGGGACAAACGAAGAGACCCAGTACTTC. Amino acid sequence: CASTGTNEETQYF. The entire variable domain, with the rest obtained from reference TRBV5-1 and TRBJ2-5, is as follows: KAGVTQTPRYLIKTRGQQVTLSCSPISGHRSVSWYQQTPGQGLQFLFEYFSETQRNKGNFPGRFSGRQFSNSRSEMNVSTLELGDSALYLCASTGTNEETQYFGPGTRLLVL.